This TCR beta chain is from a study of T-cell memory formation after mild COVID-19. CDR1 is SEHNR and CDR2 is FQNEAQ in the germline V gene (reference sequence). V dropped 10 bases and J dropped 6 bases, with 7 bases sitting between them. CDR3 length equals 10 residues. A single record per CDR3 protein comes from TCRdb applying MiXCR to the 5' RACE reads. The sample contains approximately 100,000 distinct CDR3 sequences, 25% of which appear only once. This clonotype was obtained from a man aged 18-30 years who had mild COVID-19 (a few samples of this study predate the infection). Cell type and time point are not known. The V gene is TRBV7-9, the J gene TRBJ1-5; D unresolved. The sequenced sample consisted of PBMCs or a T cell subset sorted from them (not recorded which). CDR3 sequence reads: CAIEAQPQHF. CDR3 nucleotide sequence: TGTGCCATAGAAGCTCAGCCCCAGCATTTT.